These 8 T cell receptor beta chains were all obtained from the same sample, sequenced in a study of CD8 T cells in Susac syndrome. RNA totalling about 0.45 to 1 ug underwent reverse transcription with random hexamers. TCRdb re-analysed the immunoSEQ multiplex PCR reads in MiXCR, keeping a single row per CDR3 protein. The table has 100,000 to 150,000 distinct CDR3 sequences, approximately 96% seen once. Source material: CD4+ T cells from PBMCs. The receptors were sampled from a human donor in good health.

The chain recombines TRBV21-1 with TRBJ1-1; the table calls TRBD1, which could not be checked here. TRBV21-1 is designated a pseudogene. The CDR3 runs 15 residues. CDR3 residues: CASSKLGTGSTEAFF. CDR3 bases: TGTGCCAGCAGCAAATTGGGGACAGGGTCGACTGAAGCTTTCTTT.

This chain uses TRBV5-1 with TRBJ1-2, with TRBD1 identical over 9 bases. V lost 4 bases and J lost 4; bases outside the gene matches: 2. Germline assignment: CDR1 SGHRS and CDR2 YFSETQ. The CDR3 extends over 13 amino acids. CDR3 DNA sequence: TGCGCCAGCAGCACGACAGGGGGCTATGGCTACACCTTC. Amino acid sequence: CASSTTGGYGYTF.

This chain connects TRBV7-2 to TRBJ1-1; weak D call: TRBD1 (5 bases). V dropped 0 bases and J dropped 0 bases, with 8 bases sitting between them. Germline V gives CDR1 SGHTA, CDR2 FQGNSA. CDR3 length equals 15 residues. The CDR3 loop reads CASSLAGRMNTEAFF. CDR3 DNA sequence: TGTGCCAGCAGCTTAGCGGGACGGATGAACACTGAAGCTTTCTTT.

V gene TRBV6-6 combines with J gene TRBJ1-5; unclear D gene. The ends were cut back, 0 bases at V and 7 bases at J, with 7 bases in the middle. The germline gives CDR1 MNHNY, CDR2 SVGAGI (reference sequence). The CDR3 sequence is 13 residues long. The CDR3 is CASSYSKEQPQHF. The CDR3 DNA follows: TGTGCCAGCAGTTACTCGAAAGAGCAGCCCCAGCATTTT.

This clonotype was detected once. V and J are TRBV3-1 and TRBJ2-7; 9 bases are shared with TRBD2. The J segment lost 7 bases and the V segment lost 7 bases, leaving 11 bases of the junction unmatched. Germline-derived CDR1 and CDR2 are LGHDT and YNNKEL (reference sequence). The CDR3 covers 14 residues. The CDR3 DNA is TGTGCCAGCAACCCCGGTAGCGGGAGTTGGGAGCAGTACTTC. It encodes CASNPGSGSWEQYF.

The genes are TRBV5-5 and TRBJ2-6, with D tentatively TRBD1 (6 bases). The germline gives CDR1 SGHKS, CDR2 YYEKEE (reference sequence). V was trimmed by 0 bases and J by 0 bases, leaving 16 bases between them. This CDR3 comprises 19 residues. The CDR3 loop reads CASSLVYRQGSSGANVLTF. DNA for the CDR3: TGTGCCAGCAGCTTGGTATATAGGCAGGGGAGCTCTGGGGCCAACGTCCTGACTTTC. The variable domain in full, completed from reference TRBV5-5 and TRBJ2-6, reads DAGVTQSPTHLIKTRGQQVTLRCSPISGHKSVSWYQQVLGQGPQFIFQYYEKEERGRGNFPDRFSARQFPNYSSELNVNALLLGDSALYLCASSLVYRQGSSGANVLTFGAGSRLTVL.

The CDR3 nucleotides read TGTGCCAGCAGTCAAGGCGGAATGAACACTGAAGCTTTCTTT. Its protein is CASSQGGMNTEAFF. The chain joins TRBV12-3 or TRBV12-4 to TRBJ1-1; unclear D gene. The CDR3 contains 14 residues. Trimming shortened V by 5 bases and J by 0 bases, and 10 bases separated the two germline ends.

A remark on this clonotype: The conserved final phenylalanine or tryptophan is absent from the CDR3, which likely points to a read error. The chain recombines TRBV3-1 with TRBJ1-3; D is unresolved. This CDR3 region has 16 residues. V lost 1 base to trimming and J lost 6 bases, with 16 bases between them. CDR1 LGHDT and CDR2 YNNKEL come from the germline V gene (reference sequence). As DNA, the CDR3 is TGTGCCAGCAGCCAAGGGCACGCAATGGGAGAAAACACCATATATCTT. Residues: CASSQGHAMGENTIYL.